The 14 T cell receptor beta chains given below trace back to one sample, sequenced in a study of blood T cell repertoires in COVID-19 (dated by TCRdb to about 2020). Libraries came from the immunoSEQ multiplex PCR assay. What TCRdb holds here is the immuneACCESS table cut down to in-frame rearrangements. Part of the clones is not present; checked against another copy, under half of the missing clones reflect an unresolved V gene, and the others are unexplained. For this sample there are approximately 120,000 clones; approximately 84% appear just once. The top ten hold around 13% of the sample. The sequenced sample was peripheral blood. These TCRs come from a human donor in a cohort sampled during active COVID-19.

The rearrangement links TRBV7-8 to TRBJ2-3; no clear D. The CDR3 length is 13 residues. Germline V gives CDR1 SGHVS, CDR2 FQNEAQ. Trimming shortened V by 3 bases and J by 11 bases, and 15 bases separated the two germline ends. In nucleotides, the CDR3 is TGTGCCAGCAGCTTTCAAGGCCTTCGCGGGCAGTATTTT. It is translated as CASSFQGLRGQYF.

Only a few counts were recorded for this clone. The rearrangement uses TRBV10-1 and TRBJ2-7, with D tentatively TRBD2 (5 bases). Germline V lookup: CDR1 WNHNN, CDR2 SYGVQD (reference sequence). V lost 0 bases and J 1 base, leaving 16 bases between the germline ends. This CDR3 is built from 17 residues. The CDR3 protein is CASSESGEGLNSYEQYF. CDR3 in DNA: TGCGCCAGCAGTGAGTCGGGAGAGGGTCTAAATTCCTACGAGCAGTACTTC.

The chain joins TRBV30 to TRBJ1-2, with 10 bases fitting TRBD1. Germline CDR1 is GTSNPN and CDR2 is SVGIG (reference sequence). Losses at the gene ends were 1 base for V and 6 bases for J; bases not matched to a gene: 11. The CDR3 has 16 amino acids. The CDR3 is CAWSGDRGLRSDGYTF. CDR3 DNA sequence: TGTGCCTGGAGTGGAGACAGGGGGCTAAGGTCGGATGGCTACACCTTC.

The V and J genes are TRBV9 and TRBJ2-3; no definite D call. V lost 3 bases, J lost 2 bases, and 19 bases lay in between. The length of the CDR3 is 17 residues. The germline CDR1 and CDR2 sequences are SGDLS and YYNGEE. CDR3 sequence (DNA): TGTGCCAGCAGCGCCCCCAGTGGTGGGCGTTCCACAGATACGCAGTATTTT. It codes for CASSAPSGGRSTDTQYF.

This chain connects TRBV11-1 to TRBJ1-6; no firm D call. V lost 0 bases, J lost 9 bases, and 6 bases lay in between. The CDR3 totals 13 residues. Germline CDR1 SGHAT, CDR2 FQDESV (reference sequence). CDR3 DNA: TGTGCCAGCAGCTTAGCGCGGGTTTCACCCCTCCACTTT. This gives the protein CASSLARVSPLHF.

The chain is built from TRBV18 and TRBJ1-1; a possible D gene is TRBD1 (5 bases). Germline V gene sequence: CDR1 KGHSH, CDR2 LQKENI. Trimming cost V 6 bases and J 5 bases, with 13 bases left between them. The CDR3 is made up of 13 amino acids. CDR3 bases: TGTGCCAGCTCCCGGGGGGGGGAAACTGAAGCTTTCTTT. Protein sequence: CASSRGGETEAFF.

The gene calls are TRBV30 and TRBJ1-6; weak D call: TRBD1 (5 bases). The CDR3 has 12 amino acids. V lost 0 bases, J lost 11 bases, and 8 bases lay in between. CDR1 is GTSNPN, CDR2 SVGIG, per germline (reference sequence). CDR3 sequence (DNA): TGTGCCTGGAGTGTCAGGGTCCCACCCCTCCACTTT. Protein: CAWSVRVPPLHF.

V is TRBV5-5 and J is TRBJ1-1, with a possible D match to TRBD1 (5 bases). The CDR3 is 14 amino acids. The germline V and J ends were trimmed by 0 bases and 7 bases, with 13 bases remaining between them. Germline V gives CDR1 SGHKS, CDR2 YYEKEE (reference sequence). This chain's CDR3 is CASSLEAGVIEAFF. Written as DNA, the CDR3 is TGTGCCAGCAGCTTGGAGGCGGGGGTTATTGAAGCTTTCTTT.

This sequence joins TRBV6-2 or TRBV6-3 and TRBJ2-7; 7 nucleotides match TRBD2. The CDR3 loop spans 14 amino acids. With V trimmed by 2 bases and J by 4 bases, 5 bases remained unmatched. Germline assignment: CDR1 MNHEY and CDR2 SVGEGT. The CDR3 nucleotides read TGTGCCAGCAGTTACCTGGGGGGGGGATACGAGCAGTACTTC. Its translation: CASSYLGGGYEQYF.

This clone was detected only once. The J gene is TRBJ1-2, the V gene TRBV7-2; 9 nucleotides match TRBD1. In germline, CDR1 is SGHTA, CDR2 FQGNSA. The CDR3 loop spans 14 amino acids. Trimming at V came to 2 bases and at J to 7 bases, leaving 5 bases not matched to a gene. The CDR3 nucleotides read TGTGCCAGCAGCTTAAGACAGGGGGGGATTGGCTACACCTTC. Amino acid sequence: CASSLRQGGIGYTF.

The J gene is TRBJ1-1, the V gene TRBV19; 7 nucleotides align to TRBD1. The trim removed 11 bases at V and 8 bases at J, leaving 17 bases unmatched. The germline V gene has CDR1 LNHDA and CDR2 SQIVND (reference sequence). The CDR3 covers 14 residues. The CDR3 here is CASSPTSSGGEAFF. CDR3 bases: TGTGCCTCGTCCCCCACATCCTCAGGGGGGGAAGCTTTCTTT.

J is TRBJ1-1 and V is TRBV6-5; D remains ambiguous. Trimming shortened V by 5 bases and J by 1 base, and 8 bases separated the two germline ends. CDR1 and CDR2 from the germline V gene are MNHEY and SVGAGI. The CDR3 contains 13 residues. The CDR3 sequence: CASSTTQNTEAFF. The CDR3 DNA reads TGTGCCAGCAGTACTACACAGAACACTGAAGCTTTCTTT.

This clone was observed a single time. This chain connects TRBV20-1 to TRBJ2-7; possible D gene TRBD2, 5 bases. Germline V gene data show CDR1 as DFQATT and CDR2 as SNEGSKA (reference sequence). The CDR3 length is 17 residues. Trimming removed 3 bases from V and 1 base from J, with 22 bases in between. CDR3 DNA sequence: TGCAGTGCTAGTGGGGTTGGGAGCGGAAGAAGGTCCTACGAGCAGTACTTC. It specifies CSASGVGSGRRSYEQYF.

The rearrangement uses TRBV5-1 and TRBJ2-3; 9 nucleotides line up with TRBD2. Germline lookup yields CDR1 SGHRS and CDR2 YFSETQ. This CDR3 contains 15 residues. V shed 2 bases, J shed 1 base, and the junction held 2 bases outside the gene matches. The DNA for the CDR3 is TGCGCCAGCAGCTTACTAGCGGGCGGCACAGATACGCAGTATTTT. Amino acid sequence: CASSLLAGGTDTQYF.